Presented here are 15 T cell receptor beta chains from one specimen sequenced in a study of cytomegalovirus exposure and HLA in healthy donors. Researchers ran the PCR with 60 Vbeta and 13 Jbeta primers. Sequencing used immunoSEQ multiplex PCR; TCRdb keeps in-frame clones, though not all of them. The profile shows 100,000 to 140,000 clones, roughly 72% of them singletons. Specimen: PBMCs. The receptors originated from a man aged 25 to 40 in good health and CMV-seronegative.

V and J are TRBV9 and TRBJ2-7; 11 nucleotides line up with TRBD2. This CDR3 is 16 amino acids long. V was pared by 0 bases and J by 3 bases, with 5 bases of the junction left unmatched. Germline CDR1 and CDR2: SGDLS and YYNGEE. In DNA form, the CDR3 reads TGTGCCAGCAGCGTAGGATTGCTAGCGGGAGGCTACGAGCAGTACTTC. Amino acid sequence: CASSVGLLAGGYEQYF.

V usage is TRBV11-3 and J usage is TRBJ1-1; D remains ambiguous. CDR1 SGHNT and CDR2 YENEEA come from the germline V gene. This CDR3 contains 13 residues. Between the trimmed V and J ends, which lost 1 base and 7 bases, there was a span of 10 bases. The CDR3 loop reads CASSLVFGVEAFF. CDR3 nucleotide sequence: TGTGCCAGCAGCTTAGTTTTCGGAGTTGAAGCTTTCTTT.

The J gene is TRBJ2-7, the V gene TRBV11-2; 9 positions agree with TRBD1. V lost 5 bases, J lost 2 bases, and 7 bases stayed unmatched. Germline V gene lookup returns CDR1 SGHAT and CDR2 FQNNGV. There are 15 residues in the CDR3. The CDR3 spells CASSRAGQGTYEQYF. As DNA, the CDR3 is TGTGCCAGCAGCCGAGCGGGACAGGGAACCTACGAGCAGTACTTC.

V gene TRBV29-1 combines with J gene TRBJ2-6, with 12 bases identical to TRBD1. CDR3 length equals 24 residues. CDR1 and CDR2 (germline): SQVTM, ANQGSEA. Trimming removed 2 bases from V and 0 bases from J; junction bases left unmatched: 23. The CDR3 DNA sequence: TGCAGCGTTGAACCGTACCCCTCGGGGACAGGGGGCCAACTGAGTGGCTCTGGGGCCAACGTCCTGACTTTC. Amino acid sequence: CSVEPYPSGTGGQLSGSGANVLTF.

The chain joins TRBV29-1 to TRBJ2-5; no clear D. The ends were cut back, 6 bases at V and 5 bases at J, with 16 bases in the middle. CDR1 is SQVTM, CDR2 ANQGSEA, per germline. This CDR3 region has 13 residues. DNA of the CDR3: TGCAGCGTAGCCCGAGGTAGTGGTGAGACCCAGTACTTC. Residues: CSVARGSGETQYF.

The chain combines TRBV9 with TRBJ2-1; no definite D call. Germline values: CDR1 SGDLS, CDR2 YYNGEE. The CDR3 is 17 residues long. V lost 0 bases, J lost 0 bases, and 13 bases lay in between. This CDR3 reads CASSVGPGVRSYNEQFF. In DNA, the CDR3 is TGTGCCAGCAGCGTAGGCCCGGGTGTCCGCTCCTACAATGAGCAGTTCTTC.

The chain employs TRBV19 and TRBJ2-3; 14 bases agree with TRBD2. Trimming at V came to 6 bases and at J to 5 bases, leaving 13 bases not matched to a gene. Germline assignment: CDR1 LNHDA and CDR2 SQIVND (reference sequence). The CDR3 is 18 residues long. CDR3 loop: CASRASKGLAGVGDTQYF. The CDR3 coding sequence is TGTGCCAGTAGGGCGAGCAAGGGACTAGCGGGAGTAGGAGATACGCAGTATTTT.

The V gene is TRBV6-5, the J gene TRBJ1-6; 8 bases align to TRBD1. In germline, CDR1 is MNHEY, CDR2 SVGAGI. The CDR3 is made up of 16 amino acids. Trimming removed 2 bases from V and 10 bases from J; junction bases left unmatched: 10. The CDR3 here is CASSYRGGTGGSPLHF. DNA of the CDR3: TGTGCCAGCAGTTACCGCGGTGGGACAGGCGGGTCACCCCTCCACTTT.

This clone came up a few times. The V gene is TRBV25-1, the J gene TRBJ1-1; D remains ambiguous. Germline CDR1 is MGHDK and CDR2 is SYGVNS. The CDR3 has 13 residues. V lost 3 bases and J lost 1, with 6 bases in between. CDR3 protein: CASSDLKNTEAFF. CDR3 coding DNA: TGTGCCAGCAGTGACTTAAAGAACACTGAAGCTTTCTTT.

The CDR3 protein is CATGWTSGNEQFF. The CDR3 DNA sequence: TGTGCCACCGGATGGACTAGCGGCAATGAGCAGTTCTTC. V is TRBV19 and J is TRBJ2-1; TRBD2 matches 10 bases. The CDR3 has 13 residues. Germline values: CDR1 LNHDA, CDR2 SQIVND (reference sequence). After removal of 10 bases from V and 6 bases from J, the junction contained 6 bases not matched to a gene. Using reference TRBV19 and TRBJ2-1 for the parts outside the CDR3, the full variable domain is DGGITQSPKYLFRKEGQNVTLSCEQNLNHDAMYWYRQDPGQGLRLIYYSQIVNDFQKGDIAEGYSVSREKKESFPLTVTSAQKNPTAFYLCATGWTSGNEQFFGPGTRLTVL.

V and J are TRBV28 and TRBJ2-3, with D tentatively TRBD2 (5 bases). CDR1 is MDHEN, CDR2 SYDVKM, per germline. CDR3 size: 15 residues. V was pared by 5 bases and J by 7 bases, with 19 bases between. CDR3 protein: CASSRLASGLNTQYF. The DNA of the CDR3 is TGTGCCAGCAGTCGGTTAGCAAGCGGTCTAAATACGCAGTATTTT.

The V gene is TRBV5-1, the J gene TRBJ2-3, with 7 bases matching TRBD2. Germline trimming cut 5 bases from V and 2 bases from J; bases unmatched to any gene: 5. The CDR3 contains 14 residues. The germline gives CDR1 SGHRS, CDR2 YFSETQ. The CDR3 loop reads CASRLAPVTDTQYF. DNA of the CDR3: TGCGCCAGCAGACTAGCGCCAGTCACAGATACGCAGTATTTT. Combining the CDR3 with reference TRBV5-1 and TRBJ2-3 gives the whole variable domain KAGVTQTPRYLIKTRGQQVTLSCSPISGHRSVSWYQQTPGQGLQFLFEYFSETQRNKGNFPGRFSGRQFSNSRSEMNVSTLELGDSALYLCASRLAPVTDTQYFGPGTRLTVL.

The gene calls are TRBV5-4 and TRBJ2-5; 8 bases are a match to TRBD2. The CDR3 has 16 residues. The J segment lost 5 bases and the V segment lost 4 bases, leaving 13 bases of the junction unmatched. The V gene's germline CDR1 is SGHNT and CDR2 YYREEE (reference sequence). The CDR3 here is CASSRAGALRGETQYF. The CDR3 coding sequence is TGTGCCAGCAGCAGAGCGGGAGCCCTGAGGGGGGAGACCCAGTACTTC.

This rearrangement joins TRBV29-1 to TRBJ2-1; perhaps TRBD1 as D (6 bases). CDR3 size: 15 residues. Germline values: CDR1 SQVTM, CDR2 ANQGSEA. Trimming took off 1 base at V and 6 bases at J, with 16 bases between the two ends. CDR3 loop: CSVEGGQSGFNEQFF. The CDR3, as DNA: TGCAGCGTTGAAGGTGGACAGTCGGGTTTCAATGAGCAGTTCTTC.

The chain carries TRBV9 and TRBJ1-2, with 9 positions matching TRBD1. The CDR3 has 16 residues. J lost 2 bases, V lost 4 bases, and 9 bases had no gene match. CDR1 and CDR2 from the germline V gene are SGDLS and YYNGEE. The chain's CDR3 is CASSFRPGTGNYGYTF. DNA for the CDR3: TGTGCCAGCAGCTTCCGCCCCGGGACAGGGAACTATGGCTACACCTTC.